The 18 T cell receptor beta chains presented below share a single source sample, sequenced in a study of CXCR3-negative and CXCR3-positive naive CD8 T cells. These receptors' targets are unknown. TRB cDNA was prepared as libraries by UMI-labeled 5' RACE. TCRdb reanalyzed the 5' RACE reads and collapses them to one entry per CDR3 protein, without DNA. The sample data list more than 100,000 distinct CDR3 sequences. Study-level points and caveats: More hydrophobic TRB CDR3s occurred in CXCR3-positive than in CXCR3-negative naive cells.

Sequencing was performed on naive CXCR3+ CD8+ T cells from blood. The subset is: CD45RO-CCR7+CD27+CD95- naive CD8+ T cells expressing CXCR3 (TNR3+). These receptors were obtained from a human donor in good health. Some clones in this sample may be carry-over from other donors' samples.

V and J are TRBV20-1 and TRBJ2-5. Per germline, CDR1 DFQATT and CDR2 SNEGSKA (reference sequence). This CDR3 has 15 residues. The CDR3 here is CSPRGSGRYQETQYF.

Here the CDR3 reads CASSRSGTGDYEQYF. This chain links TRBV4-1 with TRBJ2-7; the TRBD1 assignment by TCRdb is unverifiable without DNA. CDR1 and CDR2 (germline): MGHRA, YSYEKL. This CDR3 is built from 15 residues.

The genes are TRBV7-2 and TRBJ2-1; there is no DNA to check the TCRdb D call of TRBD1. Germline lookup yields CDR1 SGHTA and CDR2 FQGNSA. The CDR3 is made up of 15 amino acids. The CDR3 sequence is CASSSSGGAGNEQFF.

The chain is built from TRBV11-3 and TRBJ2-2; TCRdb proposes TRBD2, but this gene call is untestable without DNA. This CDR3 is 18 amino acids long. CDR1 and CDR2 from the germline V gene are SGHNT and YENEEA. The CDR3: CASSISGPEAGNTGELFF.

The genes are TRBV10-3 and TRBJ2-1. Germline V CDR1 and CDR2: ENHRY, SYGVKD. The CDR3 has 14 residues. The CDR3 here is CAISESTSLDEQFF.

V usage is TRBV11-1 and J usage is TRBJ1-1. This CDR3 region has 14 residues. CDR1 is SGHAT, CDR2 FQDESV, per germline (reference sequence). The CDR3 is CASSLGSGNTEAFF.

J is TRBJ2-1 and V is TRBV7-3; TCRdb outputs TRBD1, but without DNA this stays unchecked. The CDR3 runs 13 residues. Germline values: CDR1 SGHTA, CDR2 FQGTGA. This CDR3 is CASGVGGHNEQFF.

The CDR3: CASSLIDCNEQFF. The V gene is TRBV7-9, the J gene TRBJ2-1. The CDR3 runs to 13 residues. CDR1 SEHNR and CDR2 FQNEAQ come from the germline V gene (reference sequence).

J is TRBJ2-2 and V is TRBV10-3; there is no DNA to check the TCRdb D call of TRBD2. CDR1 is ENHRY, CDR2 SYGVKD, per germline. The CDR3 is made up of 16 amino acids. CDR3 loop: CAISEISAGPTGELFF.

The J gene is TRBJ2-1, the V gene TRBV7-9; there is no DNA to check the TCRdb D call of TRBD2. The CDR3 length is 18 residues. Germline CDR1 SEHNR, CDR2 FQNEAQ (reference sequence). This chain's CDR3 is CASSPTQKLAGFVNEQFF.

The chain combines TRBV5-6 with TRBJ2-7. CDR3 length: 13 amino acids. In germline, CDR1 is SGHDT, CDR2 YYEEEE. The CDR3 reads CASSSRLIYEQYF.

This CDR3 reads CASSPTGTSWGEGGELFF. The rearrangement uses TRBV28 and TRBJ2-2; there is no DNA to check the TCRdb D call of TRBD1. The CDR3 extends over 18 amino acids. The germline gives CDR1 MDHEN, CDR2 SYDVKM.

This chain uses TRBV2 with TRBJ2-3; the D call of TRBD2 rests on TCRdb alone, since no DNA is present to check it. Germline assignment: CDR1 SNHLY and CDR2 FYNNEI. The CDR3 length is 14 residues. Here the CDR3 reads CASSTLAVTDTQYF.

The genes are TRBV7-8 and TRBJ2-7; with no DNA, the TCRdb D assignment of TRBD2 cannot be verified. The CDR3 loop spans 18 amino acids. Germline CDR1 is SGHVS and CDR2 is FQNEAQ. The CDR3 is CASSFRPGLAGGTYEQYF.

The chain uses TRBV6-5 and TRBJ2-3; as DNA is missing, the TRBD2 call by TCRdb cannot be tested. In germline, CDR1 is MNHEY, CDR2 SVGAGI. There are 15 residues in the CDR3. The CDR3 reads CASSPGTRSTDTQYF.

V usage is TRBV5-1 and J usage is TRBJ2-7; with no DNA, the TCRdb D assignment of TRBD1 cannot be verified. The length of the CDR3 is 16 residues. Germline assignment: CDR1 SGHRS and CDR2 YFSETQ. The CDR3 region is CASSLETGTDLYEQYF.

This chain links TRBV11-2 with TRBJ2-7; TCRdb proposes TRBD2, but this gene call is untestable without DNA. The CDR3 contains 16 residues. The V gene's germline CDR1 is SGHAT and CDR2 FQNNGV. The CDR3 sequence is CASSPWTSASSYEQYF.

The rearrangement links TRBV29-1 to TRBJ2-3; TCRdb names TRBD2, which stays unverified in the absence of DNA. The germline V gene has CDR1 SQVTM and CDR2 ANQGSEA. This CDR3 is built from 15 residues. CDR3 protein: CSVSVAGQSTDTQYF.